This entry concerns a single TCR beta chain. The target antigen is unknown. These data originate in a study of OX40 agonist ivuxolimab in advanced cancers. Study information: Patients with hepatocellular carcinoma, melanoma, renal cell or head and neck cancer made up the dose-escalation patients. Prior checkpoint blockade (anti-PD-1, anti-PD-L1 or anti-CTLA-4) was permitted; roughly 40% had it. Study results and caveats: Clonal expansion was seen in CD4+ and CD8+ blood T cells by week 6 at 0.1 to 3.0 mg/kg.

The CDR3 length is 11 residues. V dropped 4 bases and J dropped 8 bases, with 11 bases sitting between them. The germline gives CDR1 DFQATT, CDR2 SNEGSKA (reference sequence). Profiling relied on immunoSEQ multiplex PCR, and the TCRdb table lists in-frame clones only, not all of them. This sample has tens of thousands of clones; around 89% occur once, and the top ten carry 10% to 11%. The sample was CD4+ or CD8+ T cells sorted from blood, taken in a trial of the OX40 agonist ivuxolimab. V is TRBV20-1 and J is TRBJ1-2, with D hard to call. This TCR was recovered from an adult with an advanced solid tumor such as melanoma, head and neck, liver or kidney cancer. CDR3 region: CSAKPTRGYTF. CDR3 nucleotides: TGCAGTGCTAAACCCACTAGGGGCTACACCTTC.